Shown below are 18 T cell receptor beta chains from a single sample sequenced in a study of T cells after yellow fever vaccination. One entry per CDR3 protein results from TCRdb running MiXCR on the 5' RACE reads. This sample carries about 580,000 distinct CDR3 sequences, 17% of them seen once, and the ten largest clones take approximately 15%. The sample in question was PBMCs, obtained around 5 days after the first yellow fever vaccination. These receptors were collected from a man younger than 35 who received the YFV17D yellow fever vaccine.

This chain uses TRBV6-2 or TRBV6-3 with TRBJ1-5; maybe TRBD1 (6 bases). The CDR3 length is 18 residues. Germline V gene sequence: CDR1 MNHEY, CDR2 SVGEGT. Trimming removed 5 bases from V and 0 bases from J, with 20 bases in between. The CDR3 nucleotides read TGTGCCAGCAGTCCCTTCTCCGGGACAACAGGTAGCAATCAGCCCCAGCATTTT. This codes for CASSPFSGTTGSNQPQHF.

The rearrangement uses TRBV7-2 and TRBJ1-2; the match to TRBD1 covers 8 bases. CDR3 length: 15 residues. The junction had 9 bases not matched to a gene; V was cut back by 5 bases and J by 4 bases. CDR1 is SGHTA, CDR2 FQGNSA, per germline. The CDR3 reads CASSASGTGFYGYTF. The CDR3 DNA sequence: TGTGCCAGCAGCGCCTCCGGGACAGGATTCTATGGCTACACCTTC.

The J gene is TRBJ2-2, the V gene TRBV9; tentative D call: TRBD1 (5 bases). The germline V gene encodes CDR1 SGDLS and CDR2 YYNGEE. The length of the CDR3 is 15 residues. V lost 2 bases and J lost 4, with 12 bases in between. CDR3 region: CASSVETGSTGELFF. As DNA, the CDR3 is TGTGCCAGCAGCGTGGAAACAGGATCCACCGGGGAGCTGTTTTTT.

This clonotype was detected a few times. The chain is built from TRBV7-3 and TRBJ2-1; D gene uncertain. This CDR3 spans 13 amino acids. The V end lost 5 bases, the J end lost 4 bases, and 9 bases lay between the germline ends. The V gene's germline CDR1 is SGHTA and CDR2 FQGTGA. CDR3 sequence reads: CASSQELYNEQFF. In DNA form, the CDR3 reads TGTGCCAGCAGCCAAGAGCTTTACAATGAGCAGTTCTTC.

The chain is built from TRBV7-2 and TRBJ2-1; 10 bases fit TRBD2. The CDR3 covers 15 residues. CDR1 SGHTA and CDR2 FQGNSA come from the germline V gene. J gave up 6 bases and V 6 bases, and 8 bases lay outside the gene matches. The CDR3 loop is CASRPRLAGLNEQFF. Here the CDR3 DNA reads TGTGCCAGCAGACCGCGACTAGCGGGTCTCAATGAGCAGTTCTTC.

In this sample, this clonotype turned up a few times. The rearrangement joins TRBV6-2 or TRBV6-3 to TRBJ2-1; no firm D call. Germline V CDR1 and CDR2: MNHEY, SVGEGT. The CDR3 sequence is 15 residues long. The V gene lost 0 bases and the J gene lost 7 bases, with 13 bases spanning the gap. DNA of the CDR3: TGTGCCAGCAGTTACTCGGCTCGTGGATTAAATGAGCAGTTCTTC. It codes for CASSYSARGLNEQFF.

This chain joins TRBV7-1 and TRBJ2-7; no reliable D call. TRBV7-1 is given ORF status, its function remaining uncertain. This CDR3 has 14 residues. V was trimmed by 2 bases and J by 2 bases, leaving 10 bases between them. As DNA, the CDR3 is TGTGCCAGCAGCTCATATCCAGACACCTACGAGCAGTACTTC. The encoded protein is CASSSYPDTYEQYF.

The chain links TRBV12-3 or TRBV12-4 to TRBJ2-7, with D unresolved. This CDR3 spans 15 amino acids. Trimming removed 5 bases at V and 0 bases at J, with 14 bases between. CDR3 loop: CASSLFGPYSYEQYF. In nucleotides, the CDR3 is TGTGCCAGCAGTCTCTTCGGCCCCTACTCCTACGAGCAGTACTTC.

The gene calls are TRBV7-3 and TRBJ2-3; D might be TRBD1 (5 bases). Germline loops: CDR1 SGHTA, CDR2 FQGTGA. CDR3 size: 14 residues. V was clipped by 6 bases and J by 5 bases, with 15 bases between them. CDR3 amino acids: CASSRAGYGDTQYF. As DNA, the CDR3 is TGTGCCAGCAGTAGGGCAGGGTATGGAGATACGCAGTATTTT.

This clonotype showed up just a few times. The V call is TRBV6-1, the J call TRBJ1-5, with TRBD1 matching 7 bases. Germline CDR1 and CDR2: MNHNS and SASEGT. The CDR3 loop spans 14 amino acids. With 7 bases clipped from V and 4 bases from J, the junction kept 7 bases outside the gene matches. The CDR3 reads CASITGETNQPQHF. DNA for the CDR3: TGTGCCAGCATCACAGGGGAGACGAATCAGCCCCAGCATTTT.

The V and J genes are TRBV12-3 or TRBV12-4 and TRBJ2-1; TRBD1 agrees at 9 bases. The CDR3 loop spans 13 amino acids. The J segment lost 8 bases and the V segment lost 6 bases, leaving 5 bases of the junction unmatched. The CDR3 DNA is TGTGCCAGCAGCGGGACAGGGTTTGATGAGCAGTTCTTC. Protein: CASSGTGFDEQFF.

This clonotype was found a few times. This chain joins TRBV24-1 and TRBJ1-1; D remains unclear. Germline values: CDR1 KGHDR, CDR2 SFDVKD. This CDR3 spans 13 amino acids. V lost 4 bases and J 6 bases, leaving 11 bases between the germline ends. The CDR3 nucleotides are TGTGCCACCAGTGACCCTTCCACGTCTGAAGCTTTCTTT. Protein: CATSDPSTSEAFF.

This clonotype was seen only a few times. The chain is built from TRBV18 and TRBJ2-7; D not certain. Looked up from germline, CDR1 is KGHSH and CDR2 is LQKENI. V gave up 1 base and J gave up 9 bases, with 13 bases separating them. The CDR3 length is 13 residues. The CDR3 region has the DNA TGTGCCAGCTCACCACTTGGGCGCGGTGGGCAGTACGTC. Translation gives CASSPLGRGGQYV.

This clonotype was seen repeatedly, ten times or more. The V gene is TRBV6-5, the J gene TRBJ1-1, with TRBD1 matching 7 bases. The ends lost 6 bases at V and 6 bases at J; junction bases unmatched: 4. This CDR3 spans 12 amino acids. Germline CDR1 reads MNHEY; CDR2 reads SVGAGI. The CDR3 DNA sequence: TGTGCCAGCAGCACTCAGGGGGCTGAAGCTTTCTTT. Its translation: CASSTQGAEAFF.

The chain employs TRBV12-3 or TRBV12-4 and TRBJ2-7; 7 positions agree with TRBD1. CDR3 length equals 15 residues. Trimming took 10 bases from V and 0 from J; bases not matched to a gene: 12. Written as DNA, the CDR3 is TGTGCCATCACACTTTCGACAGGGAGCTCCTACGAGCAGTACTTC. Its translation: CAITLSTGSSYEQYF.

The rearrangement joins TRBV24-1 to TRBJ2-1; TRBD1 matches at 9 bases. The CDR3 runs to 15 residues. V lost 7 bases, J lost 4 bases, and 7 bases stayed unmatched. Germline V gene data show CDR1 as KGHDR and CDR2 as SFDVKD. The CDR3 sequence is CATRPGTGSYNEQFF. The CDR3 DNA sequence: TGTGCCACCAGGCCCGGGACAGGGTCGTACAATGAGCAGTTCTTC.

V and J are TRBV7-9 and TRBJ2-7; 7 bases match TRBD1. The germline V gene has CDR1 SEHNR and CDR2 FQNEAQ (reference sequence). The junction had 12 bases not matched to a gene; V was cut back by 5 bases and J by 2 bases. CDR3 size: 16 residues. The CDR3 spells CASSNEEGGSPYEQYF. CDR3 DNA sequence: TGTGCCAGCAGCAACGAGGAAGGGGGCTCGCCCTACGAGCAGTACTTC.

This chain uses TRBV19 with TRBJ2-7; maybe TRBD1 (6 bases). Germline assignment: CDR1 LNHDA and CDR2 SQIVND (reference sequence). The V end lost 4 bases, the J end lost 3 bases, and 10 bases lay between the germline ends. This CDR3 is 13 amino acids long. The DNA for the CDR3 is TGTGCCAGTAGTACCCAGGGGTACTACGAGCAGTACTTC. Amino acids: CASSTQGYYEQYF.